The 15 T cell receptor beta chains given below trace back to one sample, sequenced in a study of blood T cell repertoires in COVID-19. Libraries were prepared by immunoSEQ multiplex PCR; TCRdb keeps only in-frame clonotypes and omits some of them. The sample consists of 250,000 to 350,000 clones, about nine tenths of them appearing once. The sample consisted of peripheral blood. The receptors stem from a woman in her sixties with acute or convalescent COVID-19.

This sequence joins TRBV20-1 and TRBJ2-5, with D perhaps matching TRBD2 (6 bases). Trimming left V 3 bases short and J 1 base short, with 21 bases between. Germline V CDR1 and CDR2: DFQATT, SNEGSKA (reference sequence). The CDR3 spans 17 residues. CDR3 nucleotide sequence: TGCAGTGCTAGTTGGGACTGGCAGGGTTGGTCCCAAGAGACCCAGTACTTC. Translating it yields CSASWDWQGWSQETQYF.

About this clone itself: Mismatch with germline at one junction end may stem from a read error. V usage is TRBV7-9 and J usage is TRBJ1-2, with TRBD1 matching over 7 bases. Germline CDR1 reads SEHNR; CDR2 reads FQNEAQ (reference sequence). The CDR3 has 11 amino acids. The CDR3, as DNA: TGTGCCAGCAGCCCTACCACAGGGGCCGACTTC. Amino acid sequence: CASSPTTGADF.

V gene TRBV7-3 combines with J gene TRBJ1-1, with 8 nucleotides matching TRBD1. The trim removed 3 bases at V and 2 bases at J, leaving 5 bases unmatched. The V gene's germline CDR1 is SGHTA and CDR2 FQGTGA. The CDR3 has 15 amino acids. The CDR3 is CASSFQPGGNTEAFF. The CDR3 nucleotides are TGTGCCAGCAGCTTCCAACCAGGGGGCAACACTGAAGCTTTCTTT.

This chain uses TRBV27 with TRBJ1-3, with D unclear. In germline, CDR1 is MNHEY, CDR2 SMNVEV (reference sequence). Trimming removed 4 bases at V and 0 bases at J, with 7 bases between. This CDR3 is built from 14 residues. The CDR3 DNA follows: TGTGCCAGCAGTTCCACCTACTCTGGAAACACCATATATTTT. Translated: CASSSTYSGNTIYF.

The chain is built from TRBV6-1 and TRBJ2-5; D uncertain. CDR3 size: 13 residues. CDR1 and CDR2 (germline): MNHNS, SASEGT. V was clipped by 2 bases and J by 2 bases, with 6 bases between them. CDR3 amino acids: CASSEHQQETQYF. CDR3 coding DNA: TGTGCCAGCAGTGAACATCAGCAAGAGACCCAGTACTTC.

In its sample, this clone was seen a few times. The chain has TRBV6-5 and TRBJ1-5, with 9 bases that match TRBD1. In germline, CDR1 is MNHEY, CDR2 SVGAGI. The CDR3 is made up of 13 amino acids. Losses at the gene ends were 6 bases for V and 8 bases for J; bases not matched to a gene: 5. CDR3 region: CASSLGTGKPQHF. CDR3 sequence (DNA): TGTGCCAGCAGCTTAGGGACAGGGAAGCCCCAGCATTTT.

This rearrangement joins TRBV7-9 to TRBJ2-2; 13 bases fit TRBD2. Germline-derived CDR1 and CDR2 are SEHNR and FQNEAQ (reference sequence). Trimming cost V 4 bases and J 6 bases; bases outside gene matches: 5. The CDR3 sequence is 16 residues long. In DNA, the CDR3 is TGTGCCAGCAGCTCCGGGACTAGCGGGGTGGCCGGGGAGCTGTTTTTT. Its protein is CASSSGTSGVAGELFF.

The chain employs TRBV20-1 and TRBJ1-2; D is undetermined. Germline V gives CDR1 DFQATT, CDR2 SNEGSKA (reference sequence). This CDR3 region has 11 residues. Trimming pared 7 bases from V and 10 bases from J, leaving 16 bases between. CDR3 sequence reads: CSVPLARAYTF. In DNA, the CDR3 is TGCAGTGTCCCGCTCGCGAGAGCCTACACCTTC.

This chain uses TRBV7-2 with TRBJ2-1; tentative D call: TRBD2 (6 bases). This CDR3 has 14 amino acids. Trimming removed 11 bases at V and 1 base at J, with 15 bases between. CDR1 is SGHTA and CDR2 is FQGNSA in the germline V gene. The DNA of the CDR3 is TGTGCCGCCGCCAGCGGGCCTTCCTACAATGAGCAGTTCTTC. Translated: CAAASGPSYNEQFF.

The chain is built from TRBV10-3 and TRBJ2-5; tentatively, D is TRBD1 (5 bases). V was shortened by 0 bases and J by 1 base, with 15 bases between the two germline ends. Germline V gives CDR1 ENHRY, CDR2 SYGVKD. The CDR3 has 17 amino acids. The CDR3 sequence is CAISESKTAKSQETQYF. As DNA, the CDR3 is TGTGCCATCAGTGAGTCGAAGACAGCAAAATCCCAAGAGACCCAGTACTTC.

The chain has TRBV5-5 and TRBJ2-5, with D possibly matching TRBD2 (5 bases). The germline CDR1 and CDR2 sequences are SGHKS and YYEKEE (reference sequence). V was shortened by 2 bases and J by 1 base, with 15 bases between the two germline ends. CDR3 size: 16 residues. The CDR3 bases are TGTGCCAGCAGCTTATCGTTAGCGCGAGTCCAAGAGACCCAGTACTTC. The encoded protein is CASSLSLARVQETQYF.

The J gene is TRBJ2-5, the V gene TRBV6-2 or TRBV6-3; D is possibly TRBD1 (6 bases). This CDR3 spans 14 amino acids. V was pared by 8 bases and J by 3 bases, with 16 bases between. Germline assignment: CDR1 MNHEY and CDR2 SVGEGT. Here the CDR3 reads CASGFPYREETQYF. The CDR3 coding sequence is TGTGCCAGCGGTTTCCCCTACAGGGAAGAGACCCAGTACTTC.

The rearrangement links TRBV7-9 to TRBJ1-2, with TRBD1 identical over 10 bases. Germline V CDR1 and CDR2: SEHNR, FQNEAQ (reference sequence). This CDR3 comprises 14 residues. V lost 5 bases to trimming and J lost 6 bases; unmatched junction nucleotides: 6. The CDR3 is CASSRGTGEDGYTF. The CDR3 bases are TGTGCCAGCAGCAGAGGGACAGGGGAGGATGGCTACACCTTC.

The J gene is TRBJ1-1, the V gene TRBV28; no definite D call. The V gene's germline CDR1 is MDHEN and CDR2 SYDVKM. Deletions cut 6 bases from V and 8 bases from J, with 13 bases between. This CDR3 has 12 amino acids. This chain's CDR3 is CASSLRGLEAFF. The CDR3 coding sequence is TGTGCCAGCAGCCTCCGCGGGCTAGAAGCTTTCTTT.

In this sample, this clone turned up a few times. The chain recombines TRBV6-5 with TRBJ2-5; TRBD2 aligns across 7 bases. V lost 6 bases and J lost 5; bases outside the gene matches: 6. The V gene's germline CDR1 is MNHEY and CDR2 SVGAGI. The CDR3 has 13 amino acids. CDR3 region: CASSPTSLETQYF. The CDR3 DNA reads TGTGCCAGCAGCCCGACTAGCCTGGAGACCCAGTACTTC.